This TCR beta chain was retrieved from a study of the immune and genomic landscape of osteosarcoma (dated by TCRdb to 2018 to 2021). At the level of the whole study: The overall cohort comprised more than 40 pediatric and adult patients with high-grade osteosarcoma, with a median age at diagnosis of 25 to 35 years (range about 5-85). Poor-risk disease was overrepresented in the cohort, as 73% of patients had an unfavorable pathologic response to standard therapy and 65% to 70% were deceased. In the overall cohort, roughly three fifths of patients were male, and approximately 80% had localized disease at diagnosis. To define immunogenic potential, the study profiled osteosarcoma specimens using whole genome, RNA and T-cell receptor sequencing, along with immunohistochemistry and reverse phase protein arrays. To characterize the osteosarcoma immunogenomic landscape, TCR sequencing results were integrated with transcriptome, protein array and immunostaining data. The goal of the study was to explain why immune checkpoint inhibitors show limited clinical activity in osteosarcoma. Each of a few patients provided a couple of samples from the same tumor site. The study at large found these results: Sample size was not determined by any statistical method, because osteosarcoma is rare and all possible samples were collected. Clonality benchmarks were derived from external normal skin and healthy peripheral blood data rather than from matched normal tissue. TCR productive clonality was greater in the immune-hot C3 cluster than in the cold C1 cluster, although TCR productive clonality remained low overall. About five cases had a single hyperexpanded clone dominating the repertoire, and all had fewer than 100 T-cell clonotypes. Overall, productive TCR clonality was low, with an average of 0.09 and a maximum of 0.3, which suggests limited T-cell clonal expansion. Alongside the frozen tumor specimens, matched blood was collected from only a couple of patients.

Looking up the germline V gene yields CDR1 SQVTM and CDR2 ANQGSEA. V ends up 7 bases short and J 2 bases short, with an unmatched junction base count of 13. Counted from cysteine to phenylalanine, this CDR3 has 16 amino acids. The entry retains the CDR3 DNA only, 48 bases that are in frame from base 1. The tumors sampled were post-treatment primary, local recurrence and metastasis specimens taken from patients with a poor prognosis. The ImmunoSEQ Assay (Adaptive Biotechnologies) was used to immunosequence the CDR3 regions of the TCR beta chain. On the study's bioinformatics: The ImmunoSEQ Analyzer platform was used to export TCRB rearrangements, read counts, read proportions and gene usage. Using productive rearrangements, T-cell clonality was calculated as 1 minus Pielou's evenness. In the clonal space homeostasis analysis, clonotypes were grouped as rare, small, medium, large or hyperexpanded (0.01 to 1 of the repertoire). TCR productive clonality was compared across immune clusters C1, C2 and C3 using the Wilcoxon rank sum test. TCRdb obtained this table from immuneACCESS and retained in-frame rearrangements with V and J assigned. These tables miss some clones; where compared with another copy, unresolved V genes account for less than half of the shortfall, and the remainder is unexplained. V and J calls and clone size follow that table, whereas D and trimming were derived from the DNA. Present in this sample are 2,700 or so clones, 72% of which were seen just once. Less than 20% of the sample comes from the top ten.

Notes on this clone: Which antigen it targets is not known. One base away there is no much larger clone; base qualities are not given.

This clonotype originated in a man aged 18-30 years with osteosarcoma. The age is the age at diagnosis. The rearrangement joined TRBV29-1 to TRBJ2-3, with TRBD2 matching 9 junction bases. Sequencing input: tumor tissue from a local recurrence in the femur. According to the study, the label for this sample's cell subset or site signals: locally recurrent osteosarcoma tumor. The CDR3 region: CSGRDRAGGHTDTQYF. The DNA sequence is given as TGCAGCGGTCGCGACAGGGCGGGAGGGCACACAGATACGCAGTATTTT.